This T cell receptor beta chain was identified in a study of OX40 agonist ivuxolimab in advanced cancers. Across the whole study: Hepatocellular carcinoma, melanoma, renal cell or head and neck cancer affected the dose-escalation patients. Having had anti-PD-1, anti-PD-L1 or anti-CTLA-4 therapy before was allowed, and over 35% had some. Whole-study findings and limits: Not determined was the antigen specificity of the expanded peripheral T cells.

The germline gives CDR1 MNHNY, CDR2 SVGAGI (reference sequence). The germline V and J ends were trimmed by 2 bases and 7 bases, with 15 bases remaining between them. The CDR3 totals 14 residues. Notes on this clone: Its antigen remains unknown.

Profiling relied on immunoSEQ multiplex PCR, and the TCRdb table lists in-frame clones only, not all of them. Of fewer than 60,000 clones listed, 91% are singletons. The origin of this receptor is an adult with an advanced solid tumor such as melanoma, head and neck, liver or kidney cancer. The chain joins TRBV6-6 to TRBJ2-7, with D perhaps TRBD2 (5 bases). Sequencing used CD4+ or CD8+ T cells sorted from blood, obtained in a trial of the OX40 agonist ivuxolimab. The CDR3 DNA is TGTGCCAGCAGTTACCGGGCCACATCGGGAGAGCAGTACTTC. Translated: CASSYRATSGEQYF.